This TCR beta chain was profiled in a study of read filtering for tumor transcriptome and immune sequencing. On the study more broadly: R-ISS stage counts were eight or nine for I, about 17 for II, 6 or 7 for III.

Study-level points and caveats: IR-seq and RNA-seq agreed better without single-read clonotypes.

From about 400 ng of RNA, a library with molecular barcoded alpha/delta and beta/gamma adaptors was made. Using its own MiXCR run on the reads, TCRdb lists one record per CDR3 protein. Counted here are tens of thousands of distinct CDR3 sequences, around 18% occurring once; the ten biggest clones make up around 15%. Germline V gives CDR1 SQVTM, CDR2 ANQGSEA. Trimming left V 5 bases short and J 5 bases short, with 4 bases between. The CDR3 spans 10 residues. The table lists this clonotype with many counts. What it binds is unknown. The sequenced material came from a population of CD138-negative cells sorted from bone marrow. The chain joins TRBV29-1 to TRBJ2-4; no firm D call. This sequence was found in a donor at least 40 years old with multiple myeloma. The CDR3: CSVTENIQYF. CDR3 bases: TGCAGCGTTACAGAAAACATTCAGTACTTC.